The 28 T cell receptor beta chains in this list originate from one sample, sequenced in a study of PD-1 blockade in classical Hodgkin lymphoma. Method: immunoSEQ multiplex PCR; TCRdb's copy keeps in-frame clones and lacks some. The top ten clones hold approximately 12% of a sample with around 65,000 clones, around 89% of them seen once. Each patient's relapse followed autologous stem cell transplantation, and brentuximab vedotin exposure varied. The starting material was peripheral blood mononuclear cells (PBMCs), obtained at baseline. The receptors come from a human donor with classical Hodgkin lymphoma.

This clone is a singleton in its sample. This rearrangement joins TRBV15 to TRBJ1-3, with a tentative D call TRBD1 (5 bases). V dropped 7 bases and J dropped 2 bases, with 12 bases sitting between them. The CDR3 runs 14 residues. Germline CDR1 is LNHNV and CDR2 is YYDKDF (reference sequence). The CDR3 nucleotides read TGTGCCACCAACCAGCTGGGGCCTGGAAACACCATATATTTT. Translated, it gives CATNQLGPGNTIYF.

V usage is TRBV11-1 and J usage is TRBJ2-1; no definite D call. Between the trimmed V and J ends, which lost 3 bases and 5 bases, there was a span of 2 bases. The CDR3 is 11 residues long. The V gene's germline CDR1 is SGHAT and CDR2 FQDESV (reference sequence). The CDR3 region is CASSFHNEQFF. The DNA for the CDR3 is TGTGCCAGCAGCTTCCACAATGAGCAGTTCTTC. The full variable domain, its missing parts supplied by reference TRBV11-1 and TRBJ2-1, is EAEVAQSPRYKITEKSQAVAFWCDPISGHATLYWYRQILGQGPELLVQFQDESVVDDSQLPKDRFSAERLKGVDSTLKIQPAELGDSAMYLCASSFHNEQFFGPGTRLTVL.

This clone appeared a single time. The chain couples TRBV2 to TRBJ2-1; D possibly matches TRBD1 or TRBD2 (5 bases each). Germline CDR1 SNHLY, CDR2 FYNNEI. The CDR3 loop spans 13 amino acids. Trimming shortened V by 4 bases and J by 6 bases, and 10 bases separated the two germline ends. CDR3 DNA sequence: TGTGCCAGCAGTGCGGGACGGTTCAATGAGCAGTTCTTC. Translating gives CASSAGRFNEQFF.

The chain links TRBV5-4 to TRBJ2-5, with 8 bases fitting TRBD1. Germline loops: CDR1 SGHNT, CDR2 YYREEE (reference sequence). This CDR3 has 15 amino acids. The ends lost 1 base at V and 0 bases at J; junction bases unmatched: 2. As DNA, the CDR3 is TGTGCCAGCAGCTTGAACAGGGGGTACCAAGAGACCCAGTACTTC. It encodes CASSLNRGYQETQYF.

The chain joins TRBV10-1 to TRBJ2-3; TRBD2 matches 9 bases. CDR1 WNHNN and CDR2 SYGVQD come from the germline V gene (reference sequence). The CDR3 is 13 amino acids. V trimming: 8 bases; J trimming: 0 bases; junction bases outside the gene matches: 0. The CDR3 bases are TGCGCCAGCGGGACTAGCAGCACAGATACGCAGTATTTT. This sequence encodes CASGTSSTDTQYF.

The chain has TRBV4-1 and TRBJ1-4; TRBD1 agrees at 8 bases. J was trimmed by 0 bases and V by 3 bases; bases with no gene match: 18. The CDR3 runs to 21 residues. Per the germline V gene, CDR1 is MGHRA and CDR2 is YSYEKL. The CDR3, as DNA: TGCGCCAGCAGCCACTCACGTGAGGACAGGGTAGAACGTGCAACTAATGAAAAACTGTTTTTT. It codes for CASSHSREDRVERATNEKLFF.

The chain uses TRBV28 and TRBJ1-2; unclear D gene. V lost 3 bases and J lost 4, with 18 bases in between. In germline, CDR1 is MDHEN, CDR2 SYDVKM. The CDR3 sequence is 16 residues long. This CDR3 reads CASSLFGVGRRYGYTF. DNA for the CDR3: TGTGCCAGCAGTTTGTTCGGGGTCGGTCGACGCTATGGCTACACCTTC.

V gene TRBV7-2 combines with J gene TRBJ1-2; D is undetermined. CDR3 length: 12 amino acids. With 3 bases removed from V and 4 bases from J, the gap between germline ends came to 6 bases. Germline V gene lookup returns CDR1 SGHTA and CDR2 FQGNSA. The CDR3: CASSFSSYGYTF. CDR3 coding DNA: TGTGCCAGCAGCTTCTCCAGCTATGGCTACACCTTC.

J is TRBJ1-1 and V is TRBV30; D gene unclear. The germline V gene encodes CDR1 GTSNPN and CDR2 SVGIG (reference sequence). Trimming shortened V by 2 bases and J by 5 bases, and 12 bases separated the two germline ends. The CDR3 is 13 residues long. CDR3 in amino acids: CAWSMVIATEAFF. The CDR3 DNA is TGTGCCTGGAGTATGGTTATAGCGACTGAAGCTTTCTTT.

This clone has only one observation. V gene TRBV5-5 combines with J gene TRBJ2-7; 8 nucleotides align to TRBD1. The CDR3 extends over 14 amino acids. CDR1 SGHKS and CDR2 YYEKEE come from the germline V gene (reference sequence). J gave up 4 bases and V 4 bases, and 7 bases lay outside the gene matches. CDR3 amino acids: CASSRSRGLYEQYF. DNA of the CDR3: TGTGCCAGCAGCAGGAGCAGGGGGCTGTACGAGCAGTACTTC.

This clone came up once. V usage is TRBV19 and J usage is TRBJ2-1, with D perhaps assigned TRBD1 or TRBD2 (5 bases each). The CDR3 has 16 amino acids. CDR1 and CDR2 (germline): LNHDA, SQIVND (reference sequence). V lost 5 bases to trimming and J lost 0 bases, with 14 bases between them. This CDR3 is CASSGGNSNSYNEQFF. The CDR3 DNA follows: TGTGCCAGTAGTGGGGGAAACTCGAACTCCTACAATGAGCAGTTCTTC.

The chain combines TRBV18 with TRBJ2-5; D might be TRBD1 or TRBD2, each matching 5 bases. Germline values: CDR1 KGHSH, CDR2 LQKENI. V lost 5 bases to trimming and J lost 5 bases, with 15 bases between them. The CDR3 totals 14 residues. The DNA of the CDR3 is TGTGCCAGCTCAGGGGACCTAGGGTTGGAGACCCAGTACTTC. Translation gives CASSGDLGLETQYF.

The count of this clone is one. The gene calls are TRBV6-6 and TRBJ1-1, with 7 positions matching TRBD1. J was trimmed by 2 bases and V by 6 bases; bases with no gene match: 3. CDR1 is MNHNY, CDR2 SVGAGI, per germline (reference sequence). This CDR3 is built from 13 residues. The CDR3: CASSWDRNTEAFF. For the CDR3, the DNA is TGTGCCAGCAGCTGGGACAGAAACACTGAAGCTTTCTTT.

The V and J genes are TRBV23-1 and TRBJ2-7, with 8 bases fitting TRBD1. TRBV23-1 is known as an ORF, though its function is uncertain. The CDR3 extends over 15 amino acids. V was pared by 1 base and J by 5 bases, with 7 bases of the junction left unmatched. The CDR3 DNA follows: TGCGCCAGCAGTCAATATGTGACAGGGGATCACGAGCAGTACTTC. Translating it yields CASSQYVTGDHEQYF.

The chain has TRBV15 and TRBJ2-1; D not certain. CDR3 length equals 14 residues. Germline CDR1 LNHNV, CDR2 YYDKDF (reference sequence). Between the trimmed V and J ends, which lost 5 bases and 3 bases, there was a span of 11 bases. The CDR3 nucleotides are TGTGCCACCAGCCAAACCGACAACTACAATGAGCAGTTCTTC. This gives the protein CATSQTDNYNEQFF.

This chain uses TRBV5-4 with TRBJ2-3, with 7 bases aligning to TRBD2. The CDR3 is made up of 15 amino acids. V lost 5 bases, J lost 2 bases, and 8 bases stayed unmatched. The germline CDR1 and CDR2 sequences are SGHNT and YYREEE (reference sequence). CDR3 sequence: CASSFSGLHTDTQYF. The CDR3 DNA is TGTGCCAGCAGTTTTAGCGGGCTCCACACAGATACGCAGTATTTT.

The chain couples TRBV6-1 to TRBJ2-1; D perhaps matches TRBD2 (5 bases). V was clipped by 4 bases and J by 6 bases, with 13 bases between them. This CDR3 is built from 14 residues. The V gene's germline CDR1 is MNHNS and CDR2 SASEGT. This CDR3 is CASSVLSRGNEQFF. The CDR3 DNA is TGTGCCAGCAGTGTTTTGTCTCGGGGCAATGAGCAGTTCTTC.

This clone was detected only a few times. The chain is built from TRBV11-3 and TRBJ2-2; 9 nucleotides line up with TRBD1. V trimming: 3 bases; J trimming: 7 bases; junction bases outside the gene matches: 9. The length of the CDR3 is 16 residues. Germline CDR1 is SGHNT and CDR2 is YENEEA. The CDR3 coding sequence is TGTGCCAGCAGCTTGTGCGGACAGGGGATGTGCGGGGAGCTGTTTTTT. It specifies CASSLCGQGMCGELFF.

J is TRBJ2-7 and V is TRBV6-5; D is ambiguous. Trimming took off 1 base at V and 1 base at J, with 8 bases between the two ends. This CDR3 has 14 residues. The germline CDR1 and CDR2 sequences are MNHEY and SVGAGI. The CDR3, as DNA: TGTGCCAGCAGTTACTTTGGGGATTCCTACGAGCAGTACTTC. It yields the protein CASSYFGDSYEQYF.

This clone was seen a single time. The rearrangement links TRBV9 to TRBJ2-7, with D perhaps being TRBD1 or TRBD2 (5 bases each). Germline CDR1 reads SGDLS; CDR2 reads YYNGEE. This CDR3 is 14 amino acids long. V was cut by 3 bases and J by 4 bases, with 14 bases left in between. The CDR3 loop is CASSAGPGSYEQYF. CDR3 DNA: TGTGCCAGCAGCGCGGGGCCTGGGAGTTACGAGCAGTACTTC.

The V gene is TRBV30, the J gene TRBJ2-2; TRBD1 agrees at 7 bases. The trim removed 4 bases at V and 6 bases at J, leaving 5 bases unmatched. The CDR3 is 13 amino acids. The germline gives CDR1 GTSNPN, CDR2 SVGIG (reference sequence). CDR3 nucleotide sequence: TGTGCCTGGATGGTGGGGACAGCCGGGGAGCTGTTTTTT. It codes for CAWMVGTAGELFF.

The chain combines TRBV6-5 with TRBJ2-7, with unresolved D. Germline CDR1 MNHEY, CDR2 SVGAGI. Trimming pared 6 bases from V and 2 bases from J, leaving 5 bases between. The CDR3 has 11 residues. CDR3 DNA: TGTGCCAGCAGGGACGCCTACGAGCAGTACTTC. Translating gives CASRDAYEQYF.

A few counts support this clone. V and J are TRBV27 and TRBJ2-1; D is unclear. Germline V lookup: CDR1 MNHEY, CDR2 SMNVEV (reference sequence). CDR3 size: 15 residues. The V and J ends lost 5 bases and 0 bases respectively, with 11 bases between them. The CDR3, as DNA: TGTGCCAGCAGTCAAGACGCCTACTCCTACAATGAGCAGTTCTTC. It yields the protein CASSQDAYSYNEQFF.

V and J are TRBV7-8 and TRBJ1-5, with TRBD1 identical over 7 bases. This CDR3 has 18 residues. Germline V gives CDR1 SGHVS, CDR2 FQNEAQ. Trimming took 2 bases from V and 1 from J; bases not matched to a gene: 11. The CDR3 loop reads CASSLTPKQGWSNQPQHF. The CDR3 DNA sequence: TGTGCCAGCAGCTTAACACCCAAACAGGGGTGGAGCAATCAGCCCCAGCATTTT.

This clone was detected once. V is TRBV27 and J is TRBJ2-1; D remains unclear. V lost 6 bases and J lost 4, with 16 bases in between. Germline V gene data show CDR1 as MNHEY and CDR2 as SMNVEV (reference sequence). The CDR3 runs to 15 residues. The CDR3 sequence is CASSPPTAVYNEQFF. The CDR3 nucleotides read TGTGCCAGCAGCCCCCCGACGGCCGTATACAATGAGCAGTTCTTC.

The chain recombines TRBV7-6 with TRBJ1-6, with D unresolved. The germline gives CDR1 SGHVS, CDR2 FNYEAQ. The CDR3 consists of 13 residues. Trimming took 2 bases from V and 7 from J, leaving 6 bases between them. The CDR3 bases are TGTGCCAGCAGCTTACGAGACAATTCACCCCTCCACTTT. Its translation is CASSLRDNSPLHF.

This clone appeared once. The rearrangement links TRBV27 to TRBJ1-1, with TRBD1 identical over 7 bases. Germline V lookup: CDR1 MNHEY, CDR2 SMNVEV (reference sequence). This CDR3 comprises 15 residues. With V trimmed by 1 base and J by 1 base, 3 bases remained unmatched. CDR3 in DNA: TGTGCCAGCAGTTTATTTGCAGGGGGGAACACTGAAGCTTTCTTT. As protein: CASSLFAGGNTEAFF.

The chain uses TRBV6-6 and TRBJ2-1; either TRBD1 or TRBD2 may supply D (5 bases each). Germline V gene sequence: CDR1 MNHNY, CDR2 SVGAGI (reference sequence). V dropped 0 bases and J dropped 6 bases, with 12 bases sitting between them. The CDR3 is 15 amino acids. This CDR3 is CASSYSSIGANEQFF. The CDR3 DNA sequence: TGTGCCAGCAGTTACTCGTCGATCGGGGCCAATGAGCAGTTCTTC.